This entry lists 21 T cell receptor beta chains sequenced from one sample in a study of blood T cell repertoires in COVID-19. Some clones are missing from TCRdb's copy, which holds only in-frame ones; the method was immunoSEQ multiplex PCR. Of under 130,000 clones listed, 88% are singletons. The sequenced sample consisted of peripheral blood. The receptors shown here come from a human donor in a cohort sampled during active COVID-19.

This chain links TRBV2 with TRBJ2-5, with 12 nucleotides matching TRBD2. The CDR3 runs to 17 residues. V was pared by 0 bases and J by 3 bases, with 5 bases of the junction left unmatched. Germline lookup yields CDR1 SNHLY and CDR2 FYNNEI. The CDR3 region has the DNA TGTGCCAGCAGTGAAGCCTTGGCTAGCGGGAGGGAAGAGACCCAGTACTTC. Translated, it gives CASSEALASGREETQYF.

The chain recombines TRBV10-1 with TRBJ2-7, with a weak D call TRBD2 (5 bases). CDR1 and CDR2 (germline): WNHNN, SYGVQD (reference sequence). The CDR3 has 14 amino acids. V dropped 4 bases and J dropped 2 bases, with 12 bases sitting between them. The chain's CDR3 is CASSASGIPYEQYF. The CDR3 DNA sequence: TGCGCCAGCAGTGCTTCGGGGATACCCTACGAGCAGTACTTC.

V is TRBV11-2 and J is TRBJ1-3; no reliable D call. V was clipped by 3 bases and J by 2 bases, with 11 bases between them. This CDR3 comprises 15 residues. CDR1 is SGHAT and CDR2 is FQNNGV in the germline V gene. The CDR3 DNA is TGTGCCAGCAGCTTTTCCTGGGCCCCTGGAAACACCATATATTTT. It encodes CASSFSWAPGNTIYF.

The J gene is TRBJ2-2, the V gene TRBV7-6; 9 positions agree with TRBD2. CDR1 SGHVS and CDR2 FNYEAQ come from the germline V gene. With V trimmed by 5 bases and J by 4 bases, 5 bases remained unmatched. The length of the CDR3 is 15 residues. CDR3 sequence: CASSAAGGLTGELFF. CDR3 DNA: TGTGCCAGCAGCGCAGCGGGGGGACTCACCGGGGAGCTGTTTTTT.

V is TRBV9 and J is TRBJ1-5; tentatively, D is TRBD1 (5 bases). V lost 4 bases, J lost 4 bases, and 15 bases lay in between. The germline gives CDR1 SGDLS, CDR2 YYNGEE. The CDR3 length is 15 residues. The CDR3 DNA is TGTGCCAGCAGCCCACGCCCAGGGAGGAATCAGCCCCAGCATTTT. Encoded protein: CASSPRPGRNQPQHF.

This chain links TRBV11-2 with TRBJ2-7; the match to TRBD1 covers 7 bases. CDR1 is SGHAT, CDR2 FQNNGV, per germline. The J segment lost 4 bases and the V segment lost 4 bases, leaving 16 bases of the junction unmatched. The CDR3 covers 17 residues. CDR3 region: CASSSLQGKRGLYEQYF. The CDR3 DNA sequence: TGTGCCAGCAGCTCTTTACAGGGGAAAAGGGGCCTTTACGAGCAGTACTTC.

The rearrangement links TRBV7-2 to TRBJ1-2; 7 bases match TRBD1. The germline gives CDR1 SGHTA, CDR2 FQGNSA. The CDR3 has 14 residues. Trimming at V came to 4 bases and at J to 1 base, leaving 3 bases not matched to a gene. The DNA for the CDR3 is TGTGCCAGCAGCTCCCGGGACAGTAACTATGGCTACACCTTC. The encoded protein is CASSSRDSNYGYTF. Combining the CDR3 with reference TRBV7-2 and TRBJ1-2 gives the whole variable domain GAGVSQSPSNKVTEKGKDVELRCDPISGHTALYWYRQSLGQGLEFLIYFQGNSAPDKSGLPSDRFSAERTGGSVSTLTIQRTQQEDSAVYLCASSSRDSNYGYTFGSGTRLTVV.

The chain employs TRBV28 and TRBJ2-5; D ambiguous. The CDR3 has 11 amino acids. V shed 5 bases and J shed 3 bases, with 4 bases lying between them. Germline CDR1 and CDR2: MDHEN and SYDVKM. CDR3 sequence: CASSREETQYF. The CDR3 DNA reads TGTGCCAGCAGTCGGGAAGAGACCCAGTACTTC.

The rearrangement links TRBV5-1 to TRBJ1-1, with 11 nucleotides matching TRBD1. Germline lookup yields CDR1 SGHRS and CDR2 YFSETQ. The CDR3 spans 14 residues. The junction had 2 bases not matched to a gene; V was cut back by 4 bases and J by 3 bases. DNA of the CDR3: TGCGCCAGCAGCCGGACAGGGGGCTACACTGAAGCTTTCTTT. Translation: CASSRTGGYTEAFF.

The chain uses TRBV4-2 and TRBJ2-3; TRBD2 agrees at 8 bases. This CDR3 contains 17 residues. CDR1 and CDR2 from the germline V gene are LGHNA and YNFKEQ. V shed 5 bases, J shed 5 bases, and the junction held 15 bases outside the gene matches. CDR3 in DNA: TGTGCCAGCAGCGTTGCAGCGGGGGCTGATTTGGGAGATACGCAGTATTTT. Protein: CASSVAAGADLGDTQYF.

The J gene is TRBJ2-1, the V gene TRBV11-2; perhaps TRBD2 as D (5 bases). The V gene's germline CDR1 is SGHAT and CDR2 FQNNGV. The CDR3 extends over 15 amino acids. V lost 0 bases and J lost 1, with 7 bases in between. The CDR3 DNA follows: TGTGCCAGCAGCTTAGATACGGGATCCTACAATGAGCAGTTCTTC. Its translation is CASSLDTGSYNEQFF.

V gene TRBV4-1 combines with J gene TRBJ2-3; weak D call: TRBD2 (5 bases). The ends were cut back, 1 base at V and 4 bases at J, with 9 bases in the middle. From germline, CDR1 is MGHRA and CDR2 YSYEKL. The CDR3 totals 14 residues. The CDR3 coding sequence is TGCGCCAGCAGCCAAGGGGTCGGGGCAGATACGCAGTATTTT. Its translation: CASSQGVGADTQYF.

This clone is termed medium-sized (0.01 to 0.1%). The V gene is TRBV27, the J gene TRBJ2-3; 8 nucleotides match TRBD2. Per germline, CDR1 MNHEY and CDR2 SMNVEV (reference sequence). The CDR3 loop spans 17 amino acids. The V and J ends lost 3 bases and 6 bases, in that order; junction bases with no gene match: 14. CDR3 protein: CASSFPPSAGGGDTQYF. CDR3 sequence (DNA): TGTGCCAGCAGTTTTCCCCCGTCGGCGGGAGGTGGGGATACGCAGTATTTT.

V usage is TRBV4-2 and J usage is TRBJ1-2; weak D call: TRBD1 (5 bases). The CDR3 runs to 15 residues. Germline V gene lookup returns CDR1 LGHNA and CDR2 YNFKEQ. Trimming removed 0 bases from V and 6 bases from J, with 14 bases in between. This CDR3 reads CASSQDRGGDHGYTF. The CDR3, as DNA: TGTGCCAGCAGCCAAGATCGGGGAGGGGATCATGGCTACACCTTC.

CDR3 in DNA: TGTGCCACAAATGACAGGGGATCCTATAATTCACCCCTCCACTTT. Its protein product is CATNDRGSYNSPLHF. V usage is TRBV19 and J usage is TRBJ1-6, with 8 bases aligning to TRBD1. CDR1 is LNHDA and CDR2 is SQIVND in the germline V gene (reference sequence). This CDR3 has 15 residues. V gave up 10 bases and J gave up 1 base; unmatched junction bases: 6. Filled out from reference TRBV19 and TRBJ1-6, the complete variable domain reads DGGITQSPKYLFRKEGQNVTLSCEQNLNHDAMYWYRQDPGQGLRLIYYSQIVNDFQKGDIAEGYSVSREKKESFPLTVTSAQKNPTAFYLCATNDRGSYNSPLHFGNGTRLTVT.

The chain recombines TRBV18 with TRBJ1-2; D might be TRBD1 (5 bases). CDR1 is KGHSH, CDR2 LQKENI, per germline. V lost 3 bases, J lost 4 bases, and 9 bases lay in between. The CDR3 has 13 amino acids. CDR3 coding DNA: TGTGCCAGCTCACCGGACAATCGCTATGGCTACACCTTC. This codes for CASSPDNRYGYTF. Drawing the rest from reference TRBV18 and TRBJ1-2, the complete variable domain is NAGVMQNPRHLVRRRGQEARLRCSPMKGHSHVYWYRQLPEEGLKFMVYLQKENIIDESGMPKERFSAEFPKEGPSILRIQQVVRGDSAAYFCASSPDNRYGYTFGSGTRLTVV.

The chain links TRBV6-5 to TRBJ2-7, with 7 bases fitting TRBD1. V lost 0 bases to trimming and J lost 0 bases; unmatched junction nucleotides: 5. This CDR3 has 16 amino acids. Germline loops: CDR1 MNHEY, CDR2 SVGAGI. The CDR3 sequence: CASSYSTGPRSYEQYF. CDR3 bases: TGTGCCAGCAGTTACTCGACAGGGCCCCGCTCCTACGAGCAGTACTTC.

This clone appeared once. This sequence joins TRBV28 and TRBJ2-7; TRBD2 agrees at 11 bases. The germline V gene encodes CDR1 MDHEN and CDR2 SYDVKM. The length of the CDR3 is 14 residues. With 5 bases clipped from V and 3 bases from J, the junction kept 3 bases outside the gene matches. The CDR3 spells CASSTGLAVYEQYF. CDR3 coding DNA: TGTGCCAGCAGTACGGGACTAGCGGTCTACGAGCAGTACTTC. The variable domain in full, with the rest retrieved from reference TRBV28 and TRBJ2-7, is DVKVTQSSRYLVKRTGEKVFLECVQDMDHENMFWYRQDPGLGLRLIYFSYDVKMKEKGDIPEGYSVSREKKERFSLILESASTNQTSMYLCASSTGLAVYEQYFGPGTRLTVT.

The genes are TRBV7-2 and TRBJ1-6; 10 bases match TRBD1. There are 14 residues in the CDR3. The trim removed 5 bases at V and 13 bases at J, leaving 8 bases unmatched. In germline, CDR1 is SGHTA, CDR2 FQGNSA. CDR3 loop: CASSHDRGRDPLHF. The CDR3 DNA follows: TGTGCCAGCAGCCACGACAGGGGGCGTGATCCCCTCCACTTT.

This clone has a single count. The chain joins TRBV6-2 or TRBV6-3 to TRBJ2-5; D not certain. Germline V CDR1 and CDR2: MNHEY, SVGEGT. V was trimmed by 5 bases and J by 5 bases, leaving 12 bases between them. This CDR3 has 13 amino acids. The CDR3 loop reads CASSPEARETQYF. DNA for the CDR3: TGTGCCAGCAGTCCCGAAGCCCGGGAGACCCAGTACTTC.

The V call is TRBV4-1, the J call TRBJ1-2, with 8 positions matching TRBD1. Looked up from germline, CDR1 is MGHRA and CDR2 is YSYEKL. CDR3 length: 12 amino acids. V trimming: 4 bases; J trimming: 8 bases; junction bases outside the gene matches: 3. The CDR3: CASSPRTGGYTF. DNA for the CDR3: TGCGCCAGCAGCCCCAGGACAGGGGGCTACACCTTC.